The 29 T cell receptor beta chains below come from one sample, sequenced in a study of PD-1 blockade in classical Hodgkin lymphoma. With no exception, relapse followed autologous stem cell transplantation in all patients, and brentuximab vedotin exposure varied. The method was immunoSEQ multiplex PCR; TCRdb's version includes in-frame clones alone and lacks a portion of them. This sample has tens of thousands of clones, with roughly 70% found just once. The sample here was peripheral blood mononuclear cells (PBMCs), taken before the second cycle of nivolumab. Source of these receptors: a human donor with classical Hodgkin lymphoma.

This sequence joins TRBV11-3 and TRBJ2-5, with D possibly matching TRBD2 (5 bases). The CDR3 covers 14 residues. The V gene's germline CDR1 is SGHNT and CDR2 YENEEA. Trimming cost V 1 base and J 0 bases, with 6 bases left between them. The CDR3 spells CASSLGGYQETQYF. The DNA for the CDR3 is TGTGCCAGCAGCTTAGGCGGGTACCAAGAGACCCAGTACTTC.

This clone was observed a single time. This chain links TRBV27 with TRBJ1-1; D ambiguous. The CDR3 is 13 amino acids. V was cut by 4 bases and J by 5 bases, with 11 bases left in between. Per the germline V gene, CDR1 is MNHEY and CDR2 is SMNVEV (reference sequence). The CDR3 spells CASSWSSGTEAFF. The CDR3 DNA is TGTGCCAGCAGTTGGAGTAGTGGGACTGAAGCTTTCTTT.

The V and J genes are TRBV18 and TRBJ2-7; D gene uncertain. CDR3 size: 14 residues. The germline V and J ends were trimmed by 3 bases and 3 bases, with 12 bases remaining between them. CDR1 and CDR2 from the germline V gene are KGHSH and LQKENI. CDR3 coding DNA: TGTGCCAGCTCACCCAGTAACCCGTTCTACGAGCAGTACTTC. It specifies CASSPSNPFYEQYF.

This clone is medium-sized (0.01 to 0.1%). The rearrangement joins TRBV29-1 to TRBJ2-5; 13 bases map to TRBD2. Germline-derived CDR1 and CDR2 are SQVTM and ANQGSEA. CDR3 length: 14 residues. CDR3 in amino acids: CSVSGTSGKETQYF. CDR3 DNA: TGCAGTGTGTCCGGGACTAGCGGGAAAGAGACCCAGTACTTC.

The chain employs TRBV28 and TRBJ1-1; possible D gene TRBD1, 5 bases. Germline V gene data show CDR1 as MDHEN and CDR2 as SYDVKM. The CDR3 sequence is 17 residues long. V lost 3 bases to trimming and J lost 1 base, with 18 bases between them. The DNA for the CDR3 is TGTGCCAGCAGTTTGCGTGGGACTTATTTCCCGAACACTGAAGCTTTCTTT. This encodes CASSLRGTYFPNTEAFF.

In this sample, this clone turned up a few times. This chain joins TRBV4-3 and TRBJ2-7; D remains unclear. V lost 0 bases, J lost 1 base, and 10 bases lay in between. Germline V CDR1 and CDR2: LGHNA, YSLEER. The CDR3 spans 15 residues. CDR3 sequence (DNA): TGCGCCAGCAGCCAAGATCACCAGCTTTCCTACGAGCAGTACTTC. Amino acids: CASSQDHQLSYEQYF.

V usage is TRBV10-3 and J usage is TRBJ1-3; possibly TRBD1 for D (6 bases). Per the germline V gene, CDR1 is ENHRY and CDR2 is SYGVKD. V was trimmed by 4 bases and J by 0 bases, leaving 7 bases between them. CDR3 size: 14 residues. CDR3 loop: CAISGTDSGNTIYF. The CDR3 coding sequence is TGTGCCATCAGTGGGACAGACTCTGGAAACACCATATATTTT.

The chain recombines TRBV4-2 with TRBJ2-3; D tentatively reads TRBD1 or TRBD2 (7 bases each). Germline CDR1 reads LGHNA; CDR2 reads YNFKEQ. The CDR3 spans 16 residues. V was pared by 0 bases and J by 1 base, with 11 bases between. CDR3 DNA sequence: TGTGCCAGCAGCCAAGATCAGGGGGGGGGCACAGATACGCAGTATTTT. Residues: CASSQDQGGGTDTQYF.

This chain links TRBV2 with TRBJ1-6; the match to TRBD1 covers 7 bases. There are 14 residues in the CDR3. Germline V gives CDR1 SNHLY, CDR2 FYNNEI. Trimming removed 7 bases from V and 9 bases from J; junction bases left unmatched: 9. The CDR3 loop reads CASTEQGILSPLHF. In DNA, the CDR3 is TGTGCCAGCACCGAACAGGGGATCCTTTCACCCCTCCACTTT.

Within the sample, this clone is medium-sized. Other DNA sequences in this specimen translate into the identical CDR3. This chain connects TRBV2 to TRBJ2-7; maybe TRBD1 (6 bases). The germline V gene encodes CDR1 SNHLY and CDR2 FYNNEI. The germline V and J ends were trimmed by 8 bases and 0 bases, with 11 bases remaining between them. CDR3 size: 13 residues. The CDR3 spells CASGDIFSYEQYV. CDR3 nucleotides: TGTGCCAGCGGGGACATCTTCTCCTACGAGCAGTACGTC.

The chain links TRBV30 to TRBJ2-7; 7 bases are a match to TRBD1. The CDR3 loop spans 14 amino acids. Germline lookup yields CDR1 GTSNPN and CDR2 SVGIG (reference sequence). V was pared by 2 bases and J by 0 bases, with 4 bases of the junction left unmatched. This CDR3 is CAWSHRGLSYEQYF. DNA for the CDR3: TGTGCCTGGAGTCATAGGGGGCTCTCCTACGAGCAGTACTTC.

CDR3 DNA: TGTGCCAGCAGCCTAGGATACAATAATTCACCCCTCCACTTT. Translating it yields CASSLGYNNSPLHF. The chain uses TRBV11-2 and TRBJ1-6; D unclear. The V end lost 5 bases, the J end lost 5 bases, and 10 bases lay between the germline ends. The CDR3 is 14 residues long. The germline V gene has CDR1 SGHAT and CDR2 FQNNGV.

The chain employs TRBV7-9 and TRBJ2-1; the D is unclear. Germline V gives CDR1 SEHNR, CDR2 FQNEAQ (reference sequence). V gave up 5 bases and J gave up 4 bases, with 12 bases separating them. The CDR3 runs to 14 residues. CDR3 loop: CASSGDLGYNEQFF. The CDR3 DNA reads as TGTGCCAGCAGCGGAGACCTGGGGTACAATGAGCAGTTCTTC. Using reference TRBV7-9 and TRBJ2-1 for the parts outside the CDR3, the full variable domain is DTGVSQNPRHKITKRGQNVTFRCDPISEHNRLYWYRQTLGQGPEFLTYFQNEAQLEKSRLLSDRFSAERPKGSFSTLEIQRTEQGDSAMYLCASSGDLGYNEQFFGPGTRLTVL.

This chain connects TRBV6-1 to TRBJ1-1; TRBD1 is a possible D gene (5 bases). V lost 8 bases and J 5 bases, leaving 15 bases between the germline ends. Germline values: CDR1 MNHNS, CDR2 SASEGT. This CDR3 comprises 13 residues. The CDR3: CASSRAGLTEAFF. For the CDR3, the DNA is TGTGCCAGCTCCCGGGCAGGGCTTACTGAAGCTTTCTTT.

The CDR3 nucleotides read TGCGCCAGCAGCACCGGACTGGCTGGGTCACCCCTCCACTTT. It codes for CASSTGLAGSPLHF. The rearrangement joins TRBV5-1 to TRBJ1-6; D is unresolved. CDR1 and CDR2 (germline): SGHRS, YFSETQ. Trimming took off 4 bases at V and 10 bases at J, with 15 bases between the two ends. This CDR3 is built from 14 residues.

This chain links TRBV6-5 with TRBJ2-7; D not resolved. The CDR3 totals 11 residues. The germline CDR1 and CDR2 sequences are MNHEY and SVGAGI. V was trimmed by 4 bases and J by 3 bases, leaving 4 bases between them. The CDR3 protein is CASSSYYEQYF. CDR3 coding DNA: TGTGCCAGCAGTTCCTACTACGAGCAGTACTTC.

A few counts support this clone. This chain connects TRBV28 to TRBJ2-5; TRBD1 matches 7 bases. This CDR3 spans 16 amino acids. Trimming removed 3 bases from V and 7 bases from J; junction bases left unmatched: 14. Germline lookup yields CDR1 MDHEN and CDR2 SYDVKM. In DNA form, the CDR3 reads TGTGCCAGCAGTTTGTCCCAAGGGACAGCTGAGAGGACCCAGTACTTC. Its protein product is CASSLSQGTAERTQYF.

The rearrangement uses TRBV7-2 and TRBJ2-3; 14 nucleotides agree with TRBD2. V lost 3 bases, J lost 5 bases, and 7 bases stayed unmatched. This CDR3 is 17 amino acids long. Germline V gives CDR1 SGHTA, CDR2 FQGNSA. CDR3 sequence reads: CASSFLGLAGGGDTQYF. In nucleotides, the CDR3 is TGTGCCAGCAGCTTTCTTGGACTAGCGGGGGGTGGAGATACGCAGTATTTT.

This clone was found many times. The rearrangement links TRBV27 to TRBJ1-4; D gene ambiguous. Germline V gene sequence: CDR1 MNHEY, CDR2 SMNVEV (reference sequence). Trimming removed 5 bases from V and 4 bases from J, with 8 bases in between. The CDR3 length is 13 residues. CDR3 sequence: CASSRKYNEKLFF. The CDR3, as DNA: TGTGCCAGCAGTCGGAAGTATAATGAAAAACTGTTTTTT.

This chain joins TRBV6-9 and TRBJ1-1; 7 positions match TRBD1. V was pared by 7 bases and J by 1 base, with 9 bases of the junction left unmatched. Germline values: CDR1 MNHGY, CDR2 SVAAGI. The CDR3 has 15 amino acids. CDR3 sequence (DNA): TGTGCCAGCACCCCCGAGGGGGCAGGGAACACTGAAGCTTTCTTT. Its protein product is CASTPEGAGNTEAFF.

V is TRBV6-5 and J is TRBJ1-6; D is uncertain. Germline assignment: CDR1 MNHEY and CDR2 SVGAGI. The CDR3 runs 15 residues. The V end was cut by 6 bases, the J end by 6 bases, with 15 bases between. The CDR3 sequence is CASSSGPTPNSPLHF. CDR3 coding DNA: TGTGCCAGCAGCAGCGGGCCGACCCCTAATTCACCCCTCCACTTT.

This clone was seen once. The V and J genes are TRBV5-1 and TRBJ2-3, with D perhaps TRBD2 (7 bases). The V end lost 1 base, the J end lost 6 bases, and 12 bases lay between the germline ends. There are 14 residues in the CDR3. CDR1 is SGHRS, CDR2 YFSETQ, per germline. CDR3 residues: CASSLSGGRDTQYF. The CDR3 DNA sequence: TGCGCCAGCAGCTTGTCGGGGGGCCGGGATACGCAGTATTTT.

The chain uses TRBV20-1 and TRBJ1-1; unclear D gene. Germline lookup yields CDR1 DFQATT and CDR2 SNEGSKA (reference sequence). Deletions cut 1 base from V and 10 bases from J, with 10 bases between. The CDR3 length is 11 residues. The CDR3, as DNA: TGCAGTGCTAGAGGGCCGGGCACAGCTTTCTTT. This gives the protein CSARGPGTAFF.

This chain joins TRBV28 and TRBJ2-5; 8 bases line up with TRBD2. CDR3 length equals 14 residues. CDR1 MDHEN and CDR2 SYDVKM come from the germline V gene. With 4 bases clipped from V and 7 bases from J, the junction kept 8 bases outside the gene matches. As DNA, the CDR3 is TGTGCCAGCAGTTCACCGGGACTAGTCCCGACCCAGTACTTC. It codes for CASSSPGLVPTQYF.

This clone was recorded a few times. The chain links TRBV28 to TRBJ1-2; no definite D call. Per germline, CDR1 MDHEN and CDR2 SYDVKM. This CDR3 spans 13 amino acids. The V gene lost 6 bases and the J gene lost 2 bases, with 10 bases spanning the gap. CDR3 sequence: CASSPTVNYGYTF. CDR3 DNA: TGTGCCAGCAGCCCCACAGTAAACTATGGCTACACCTTC.

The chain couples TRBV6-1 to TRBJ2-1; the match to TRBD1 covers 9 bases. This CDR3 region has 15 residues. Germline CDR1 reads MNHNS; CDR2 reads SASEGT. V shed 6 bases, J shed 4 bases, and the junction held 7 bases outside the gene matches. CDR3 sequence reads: CASRNRGPHYNEQFF. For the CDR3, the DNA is TGTGCCAGCAGGAACAGGGGGCCCCATTACAATGAGCAGTTCTTC.

This CDR3 reads CASKVGNTNTEAFF. The CDR3 nucleotides are TGTGCCAGCAAAGTGGGCAATACGAACACTGAAGCTTTCTTT. This chain joins TRBV27 and TRBJ1-1; D uncertain. CDR1 MNHEY and CDR2 SMNVEV come from the germline V gene (reference sequence). The CDR3 runs to 14 residues. V lost 7 bases and J lost 1, with 13 bases in between.

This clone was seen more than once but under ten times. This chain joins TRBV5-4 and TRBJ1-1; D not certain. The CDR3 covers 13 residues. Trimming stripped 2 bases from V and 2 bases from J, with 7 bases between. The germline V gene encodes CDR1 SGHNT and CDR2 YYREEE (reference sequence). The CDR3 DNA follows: TGTGCCAGCAGCTTCCGGGGTAACACTGAAGCTTTCTTT. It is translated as CASSFRGNTEAFF.

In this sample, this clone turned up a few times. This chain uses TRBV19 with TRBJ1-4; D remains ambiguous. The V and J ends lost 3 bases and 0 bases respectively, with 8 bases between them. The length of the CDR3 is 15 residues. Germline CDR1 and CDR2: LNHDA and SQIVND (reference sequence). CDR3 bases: TGTGCCAGTAGTATTTCGAGTGCAACTAATGAAAAACTGTTTTTT. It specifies CASSISSATNEKLFF.